The rows below give T cell receptor beta chains drawn from one sample of a study of blood T cell repertoires in COVID-19. Profiled with immunoSEQ multiplex PCR; TCRdb holds only in-frame clones, not every one. The sample includes over 300,000 clones, 75% to 85% of them seen just once. The material sequenced was peripheral blood. These TCRs come from a human donor in a cohort sampled during active COVID-19. Each CDR3 is given with its conserved first and last residue. The D gene is left open where the match is weak. Size values are once, few and many counts, or a class for expanded clones, and some rows have none.

>TRBD1|TRBV7-9|TRBJ1-2|.
TGTGCCAGCACCTTAGTCCAGGACAGGGAGGGTGGCTACACCTTC
CASTLVQDREGGYTF
>TRBD1|TRBV24-1|TRBJ2-2|.
TGTGCCACCAGTGCCAATGACAGGGGGCTGACCGGGGAGCTGTTTTTT
CATSANDRGLTGELFF
>.|TRBV12-3/TRBV12-4|TRBJ1-6|.
TGTGCCAGCAGTTTAGGGTCGGGATCACCCCTCCACTTT
CASSLGSGSPLHF
>.|TRBV19|TRBJ1-1|.
TGTGCCAGTAGTATCCAGGGAAGGGGAACTGAAGCTTTCTTT
CASSIQGRGTEAFF
>.|TRBV24-1|TRBJ2-2|.
TGTGCCACCAGGATTGACAGAGACGACGGGGAGCTGTTTTTT
CATRIDRDDGELFF
>TRBD2|TRBV2|TRBJ2-3|.
TGTGCCAGCAGGGGGACTAACACAGATACGCAGTATTTT
CASRGTNTDTQYF
>TRBD1|TRBV19|TRBJ1-1|.
TGTGCCAGTAGTATAGAGACAGGGGGCGGAGCTTTCTTT
CASSIETGGGAFF
>TRBD1|TRBV2|TRBJ2-3|.
TGTGCCAGCAGTGTTTGGGACAGGGGGACTTTCTCCGGCACAGATACGCAGTATTTT
CASSVWDRGTFSGTDTQYF
>.|TRBV27|TRBJ1-2|.
TGTGCCAGCAGTAACAGGGATGGCTACACCTTC
CASSNRDGYTF
>.|TRBV19|TRBJ2-3|.
TGTGCCAGTAGTATATTAAGGGAGACAGATACGCAGTATTTT
CASSILRETDTQYF
>.|TRBV19|TRBJ1-1|.
TGTGCCAGTAGTATGGGCAGACGGATGAACACTGAAGCTTTCTTT
CASSMGRRMNTEAFF
>.|TRBV7-9|TRBJ2-7|.
TGTGCCAGCAGCCCCAGACACCTCCCGACCTTC
CASSPRHLPTF
>.|TRBV5-8|TRBJ2-1|.
TGTGCCAGCAGTTCGACTTTTACCCCCTTCTCCTACAATGAGCAGTTCTTC
CASSSTFTPFSYNEQFF
>TRBD1|TRBV18|TRBJ2-3|.
TGTGCCAGCTCACCACTGACAGGGCTCACAGATACGCAGTATTTT
CASSPLTGLTDTQYF
>.|TRBV19|TRBJ1-1|.
TGTGCCAGTAGTATCAGGGGCCTCAATGAAGCTTTCTTT
CASSIRGLNEAFF
>.|TRBV19|TRBJ1-4|.
TGTGCCAGTACCGGGACACTCGGTAATGAAAAACTGTTTTTT
CASTGTLGNEKLFF
>TRBD1|TRBV3-1/TRBV3-2|TRBJ1-6|.
TGTGCCAGCAGCCACTGGGACAGAAATAATTCACCCCTCCACTTT
CASSHWDRNNSPLHF
>TRBD1|TRBV6-4|TRBJ2-2|.
TGCCGGGACAGGAGTCCCACCGGGGAGCTGTTTTTT
CRDRSPTGELFF
>.|TRBV5-1|TRBJ1-1|once
TGCGCCAGCAGCCACCCCTCCGGACAGTCAATGAACACTGAAGCTTTCTTT
CASSHPSGQSMNTEAFF
>TRBD1|TRBV5-1|TRBJ1-4|once
TGCGCCAGCAGCTTGGGGGACAGGGGCGAAAAACTGTTTTTT
CASSLGDRGEKLFF
>.|TRBV30|TRBJ2-7|.
TGTGCCTGGAGTGGCTTTACAGGGAACGAGCAGTACTTC
CAWSGFTGNEQYF
>.|TRBV21-1|TRBJ2-7|.
TGTGCCAGCAGCAAAGTAACAGGGCGCTACGAGCAGTACTTC
CASSKVTGRYEQYF
>.|TRBV15|TRBJ1-1|.
TGTGCCACCAGCAGAGTTCGGGGGTTTGAAGCTTTCTTT
CATSRVRGFEAFF
>TRBD1|TRBV24-1|TRBJ2-2|.
TGTGCCACCAGTGATTCTCCTTGGACAGGGGGAACCGGGGAGCTGTTTTTT
CATSDSPWTGGTGELFF
>TRBD1|TRBV7-9|TRBJ1-1|.
TGTGCCAGCAGCCCCCGGGACAGCTCTGAAGCTTTCTTT
CASSPRDSSEAFF
>TRBD2|TRBV2|TRBJ2-5|.
TGTGCCAGCAGTGTATCCAGCGGGGGGTTAGAGACCCAGTACTTC
CASSVSSGGLETQYF